Listed below are T cell receptor beta chains from one sample, sequenced in a study of blood T cell repertoires in COVID-19. Some clones are missing from TCRdb's copy, which holds only in-frame ones; the method was immunoSEQ multiplex PCR. The sample records around 250,000 clones, 80% to 90% being singletons. The specimen sequenced was PBMCs or T cells enriched from blood (not recorded which). Receptors originate from a man aged 18 to 30 who had recovered from COVID-19. CDR3s include the opening cysteine and the closing phenylalanine or tryptophan. A D gene is named only where the DNA matches it firmly. Not every row has a clone size; where given, it reads once, few, many or a size class.

DNA | CDR3 | V | size | D | J
TGTGCCACCAGTGATTTGAAGGACTCCTCTGACGAGCAGTACTTC | CATSDLKDSSDEQYF | TRBV24-1 | - | - | TRBJ2-7
TGTGCCAGCAGTCCAACCCGGGGACTAGCGGGGGGCACGGGGACCCAGTACTTC | CASSPTRGLAGGTGTQYF | TRBV27 | once | TRBD2 | TRBJ2-5
TGTGCTAGTGGTTTGGACAGGGGTGGCTACACCTTC | CASGLDRGGYTF | TRBV12-5 | - | TRBD1 | TRBJ1-2
TGTGCCAGCAGCTTAGGACAGGGGAATCAGCCCCAGCATTTT | CASSLGQGNQPQHF | TRBV11-2 | once | TRBD1 | TRBJ1-5
TGCAGTGCTAGTATGGACAGGGGTAGGTACAATGAGCAGTTCTTC | CSASMDRGRYNEQFF | TRBV20-1 | - | TRBD1 | TRBJ2-1
TGCGCCAGCAGAGGGACAGGGGGCCCCACGACCTTC | CASRGTGGPTTF | TRBV5-1 | - | TRBD1 | TRBJ1-2
TGTGCCAGCAGCGCACTGGGACAGCCCTCTGAAGCTTTCTTT | CASSALGQPSEAFF | TRBV7-9 | - | TRBD1 | TRBJ1-1
TGTGCCATCAGTCAACAGGGGGGTTATGAAAAACTGTTTTTT | CAISQQGGYEKLFF | TRBV10-3 | - | TRBD1 | TRBJ1-4
TGTGCCAGCAGCTCGGACAGAAGTTATGGCTACACCTTC | CASSSDRSYGYTF | TRBV11-2 | - | - | TRBJ1-2
TGTGCCAGCAGTTCCGACAGGGTCGAAGAGACCCAGTACTTC | CASSSDRVEETQYF | TRBV6-5 | - | TRBD1 | TRBJ2-5
TGTGCCAGCAGACAGGGCGGGACAGGGAATGAAAAACTGTTTTTT | CASRQGGTGNEKLFF | TRBV27 | - | TRBD1 | TRBJ1-4
TGTGCCAGCAGCCCCCACGGACAGGGTCCTGAAGCTTTCTTT | CASSPHGQGPEAFF | TRBV7-2 | few | TRBD1 | TRBJ1-1
TGTGCCAGCAGCTTATTTAATCGGGTCGAGACCCAGTACTTC | CASSLFNRVETQYF | TRBV11-2 | - | - | TRBJ2-5
TGCAGCGCCCGGCGGGTTAGCGAAAGCACAGATACGCAGTATTTT | CSARRVSESTDTQYF | TRBV29-1 | - | - | TRBJ2-3
TGTGCCAGCAGCCGCGGGGGGATTCAGCAGTTCTTC | CASSRGGIQQFF | TRBV12-3/TRBV12-4 | - | TRBD2 | TRBJ2-1
TGTGCCAGTAGTATAAGGGTAGGAAACCGGGACAGGCAACACGAGCAGTACTTC | CASSIRVGNRDRQHEQYF | TRBV19 | - | TRBD1 | TRBJ2-7
TGTGCCAGCAGCTCAGTAGCGGGGCGCGGGGAGACCCAGTACTTC | CASSSVAGRGETQYF | TRBV7-2 | - | TRBD2 | TRBJ2-5
TGTGCCAACTCATCTAGCAAAAGCTCCTACGAGCAGTACTTC | CANSSSKSSYEQYF | TRBV10-3 | - | - | TRBJ2-7
TGTGCCTGGAGTACGTTAGGGGCTAACTATGGCTACACCTTC | CAWSTLGANYGYTF | TRBV30 | few | - | TRBJ1-2
TGCGCCAGCAGCTTGGCACCGACAGGGGAGGCCAAAAACATTCAGTACTTC | CASSLAPTGEAKNIQYF | TRBV5-1 | - | TRBD1 | TRBJ2-4
TGTGCCAGCAGCTTGCAAGGCCGCGGTCAGCCCCAGCATTTT | CASSLQGRGQPQHF | TRBV5-5 | - | - | TRBJ1-5
TGTGCCAGCAGCTTACCCTCTGGCGGGGGCCACTCCTACGAGCAGTACTTC | CASSLPSGGGHSYEQYF | TRBV7-6 | - | - | TRBJ2-7
TGTGCCAGCAGCCCTAGCCCCCTTTACGGGACAGGGGGATTTGGCTACACCTTC | CASSPSPLYGTGGFGYTF | TRBV7-9 | - | TRBD1 | TRBJ1-2
TGTGCCAGCAGCTTAGCGGGAGTGCCCTACAATGAGCAGTTCTTC | CASSLAGVPYNEQFF | TRBV7-9 | - | - | TRBJ2-1
TGCGCCAGCAGCTTAGGTACTATCTCTGGGGCCAACGTCCTGACTTTC | CASSLGTISGANVLTF | TRBV5-1 | - | - | TRBJ2-6
TGTGCCAGCAGCGCGACAGAGACTTATAATTCACCCCTCCACTTT | CASSATETYNSPLHF | TRBV7-6 | - | - | TRBJ1-6
TGTGCCAGCAGGCGACTAGCGGGGTACCATGAGCAGTTCTTC | CASRRLAGYHEQFF | TRBV7-9 | - | TRBD2 | TRBJ2-1
TGTGCCAGCAGTGCCCGGACTAGCGGAAACTACGAGCAGTACTTC | CASSARTSGNYEQYF | TRBV27 | - | TRBD2 | TRBJ2-7
TGTGCCAGCAGGGGACATCCCCAAGAGACCCAGTACTTC | CASRGHPQETQYF | TRBV2 | - | - | TRBJ2-5
TGTGCCAGTAGTAGACAGGGAGGCAATCAGCCCCAGCATTTT | CASSRQGGNQPQHF | TRBV19 | - | TRBD1 | TRBJ1-5
TGTGCCAGCAGTTTCTCCATCAGGGGAAAGGCTAACTATGGCTACACCTTC | CASSFSIRGKANYGYTF | TRBV28 | - | - | TRBJ1-2
TGTGCCAGTAGTAACAAAACAGGGGTCAATGAGCAGTTCTTC | CASSNKTGVNEQFF | TRBV19 | - | TRBD1 | TRBJ2-1
TGTGCCAGCAGGACAGGGGACACCGGGGAGCTGTTTTTT | CASRTGDTGELFF | TRBV27 | - | TRBD1 | TRBJ2-2
TGTGCCAGTAGTATAGACTCAGGGATTTCACCCCTCCACTTT | CASSIDSGISPLHF | TRBV19 | - | - | TRBJ1-6
TGTGCCAGCATGCCGGGACAGGGGGGCTATGGCTACACCTTC | CASMPGQGGYGYTF | TRBV6-5 | - | TRBD1 | TRBJ1-2
TGCGCCAGCAGCCCCAGTGGGGGGGAGGACACTGAAGCTTTCTTT | CASSPSGGEDTEAFF | TRBV4-1 | - | - | TRBJ1-1
TGTGCCAGCAGCCGGACAGGGGGCTCAATTAATGAAAAACTGTTTTTT | CASSRTGGSINEKLFF | TRBV14 | - | TRBD1 | TRBJ1-4
TGTGCCAGTAGTTCTTCTCGCACAGATACGCAGTATTTT | CASSSSRTDTQYF | TRBV19 | - | - | TRBJ2-3
TGTGCCAGCTCAGGATCGGGGGAAGGGACTGAAGCTTTCTTT | CASSGSGEGTEAFF | TRBV18 | - | - | TRBJ1-1
TGTGCCAGCAGCCAAGATCGGGCGGGGGGGCGGAATTTGATAAAGACCCAGTACTTC | CASSQDRAGGRNLIKTQYF | TRBV3-1/TRBV3-2 | - | TRBD2 | TRBJ2-5
TGCGCCAGCAGCCAAGATGCGGTGGGTCAGCAGTTCTTC | CASSQDAVGQQFF | TRBV4-1 | - | - | TRBJ2-1
TGTGCCAGAAGCTTGGTGGGTGGGAGTAAGTACTTC | CARSLVGGSKYF | TRBV5-3 | - | - | TRBJ2-4
TGTGCCACCAGTGATCCGGGACAGGGCGCCTACGAGCAGTACTTC | CATSDPGQGAYEQYF | TRBV24-1 | - | TRBD1 | TRBJ2-7
TGTGCCAGCAGTGAATGGGTTAGCGGGGCCTCCTACGAGCAGTACTTC | CASSEWVSGASYEQYF | TRBV2 | - | TRBD2 | TRBJ2-7
TGTGCCATCACCCGGGACAGGGAGGCGTACGAGCAGTACTTC | CAITRDREAYEQYF | TRBV10-3 | - | TRBD1 | TRBJ2-7
TGTGCCAGCTCACCGCTAGCCCCGACCCGGGGGAGCACTGAAGCTTTCTTT | CASSPLAPTRGSTEAFF | TRBV18 | - | - | TRBJ1-1
TGTGCCTGGGGAAGGGGACTAGCGGGGGAGACCGGGGAGCTGTTTTTT | CAWGRGLAGETGELFF | TRBV30 | - | TRBD2 | TRBJ2-2
TGTGCCAGCAGCCCGAGGGGGGGTGGCGAGCAGTACTTC | CASSPRGGGEQYF | TRBV4-2 | - | - | TRBJ2-7
TGTGCCAGCAAATGGACAGGGGCCTACGAGCAGTACTTC | CASKWTGAYEQYF | TRBV2 | - | TRBD1 | TRBJ2-7
TGTGCCTGGAGCATTGGGGAGGTGTGGCATTTT | CAWSIGEVWHF | TRBV30 | - | - | TRBJ1-5
TGTGCCAGTACCCCGGGACTCCCCTACAATGAGCAGTTCTTC | CASTPGLPYNEQFF | TRBV19 | - | - | TRBJ2-1
TGTGCCAGCAGCCCATTAGCGGGAGAGCCGACAGATACGCAGTATTTT | CASSPLAGEPTDTQYF | TRBV9 | - | TRBD2 | TRBJ2-3
TGCGCCAGCAGCCAATCTGGACCCGGGACAGGGGAGACCCAGTACTTC | CASSQSGPGTGETQYF | TRBV4-1 | - | TRBD1 | TRBJ2-5